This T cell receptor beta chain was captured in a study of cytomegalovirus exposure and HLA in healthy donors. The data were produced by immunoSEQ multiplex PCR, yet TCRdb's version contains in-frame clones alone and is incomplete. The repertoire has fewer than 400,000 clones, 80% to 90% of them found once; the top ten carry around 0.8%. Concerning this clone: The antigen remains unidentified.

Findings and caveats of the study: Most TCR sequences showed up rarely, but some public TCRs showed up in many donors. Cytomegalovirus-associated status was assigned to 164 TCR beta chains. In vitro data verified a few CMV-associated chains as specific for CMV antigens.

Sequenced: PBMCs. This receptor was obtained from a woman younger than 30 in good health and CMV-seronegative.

In nucleotides, the CDR3 is TGCGCCAGCAGCCAAGACGTGACTAGCGGTACCCTGGGGACCCAGTACTTC. This codes for CASSQDVTSGTLGTQYF. The rearrangement joins TRBV4-1 to TRBJ2-5, with 9 bases aligning to TRBD2. The junction had 12 bases not matched to a gene; V was cut back by 0 bases and J by 7 bases. CDR1 is MGHRA and CDR2 is YSYEKL in the germline V gene. This CDR3 has 17 residues.